The present T cell receptor (beta chain) was sequenced within a study of IL-17A CD8 T cells in psoriatic arthritis synovium. In the study overall: The study was designed to define the phenotype, molecular profile and function of synovial IL-17A+CD8+ T cells in the pathogenesis of psoriatic arthritis. The study at large found these results: Only three patients were covered by TCR sequencing, and this limited sample size was acknowledged by the authors. Although over 4% of the repertoire was occupied by some individual clones, most synovial CD8+ subsets remained polyclonal. Because no psoriatic arthritis synovial tissue samples were available, cells were taken from synovial fluid instead of synovial tissue.

CDR3 length: 15 amino acids, cysteine to phenylalanine. The retained sequence is limited to the CDR3, 45 bases, with the frame set at the first base. The junction carries 16 bases between V and J, which are trimmed by 8 bases and 0 bases respectively. Per the germline V gene, SNHLY is the CDR1 and FYNNEI is the CDR2. With regard to this clone: This receptor's antigen is unknown. No much larger clonotype is one base removed from it; base qualities were not supplied.

After DNA extraction (Qiagen), TCRbeta V-D-J rearrangements were amplified in a bias-controlled manner and then sequenced at high throughput (immunoSEQ; Adaptive Biotech). Concerning the study's data processing: Productive sequences were analyzed at sequence level using the immunoSEQ Analyzer platform. Clonality was calculated as 1 minus Pielou's evenness, with values ranging from 0 (highly polyclonal) to 1 (monoclonal). The Morisita index, ranging from 0 (no similarity) to 1 (complete similarity), was used to quantify repertoire overlap between subsets. TCRdb provides this immuneACCESS table in a form limited to in-frame rearrangements. Some clones are lacking; in checked studies, under half of them reflect an unresolved V gene, and why the rest are absent is not known. Clone size and the V and J calls come from that table; the DNA yielded D and trimming. Within this sample are approximately 2,300 clones, with 70% to 85% of them counted one time only. Clones ranked in the top ten supply 11% to 15% of the sample.

Synovial fluid effusions were drawn from actively inflamed joints of patients with psoriatic arthritis. For each patient, synovial fluid served as the source from which three memory CD8+ T cell populations were isolated by sorting: Tc1 cells (IL-17A-IFNgamma+), Tc17 cells (IL-17A+) and the bulk memory fraction, allowing their TCR repertoires to be compared. The psoriatic arthritis patients fulfilled the Classification of Psoriatic Arthritis Study Group (CASPAR) criteria. For the bulk memory CD8+ T cell sort, CD45RA-CD27+/- cells were combined with CD45RA+CD27- cells. In three patients with psoriatic arthritis, sorted CD8+ T cell subsets from synovial fluid were put through TCRbeta sequencing. Before use, synovial fluid mononuclear cells were separated with Lymphoprep and cryopreserved in liquid nitrogen. The medium used for cryopreservation was made up of 50% fetal calf serum and around 10% dimethyl sulfoxide.

This sequence uses TRBV2 and TRBJ1-1; TRBD1 is perhaps the D gene, given 6 matching bases. What was sequenced was memory CD8+ T cells from synovial fluid. The sample's cell subset or site label, decoded: bulk memory CD8+ T cells (CD45RA-CD27+/- and CD45RA+CD27-). The TCR originated in a human donor with psoriatic arthritis. The CDR3 loop reads CASGTGPLMNTEAFF. The DNA sequence follows: TGTGCCAGCGGAACAGGGCCCCTTATGAACACTGAAGCTTTCTTT.